The rows below give T cell receptor beta chains drawn from one sample of a study of cytomegalovirus exposure and HLA in healthy donors. Assay: immunoSEQ multiplex PCR; the TCRdb copy retains only in-frame clones and omits some. The sample includes 85,000 to 100,000 clones, 70% to 80% seen only once; the top ten take about 3.1%. The specimen was PBMCs. The receptors were gathered from a male donor in good health and CMV-seropositive. Both conserved end residues are part of each CDR3. The D gene is left open where the match is weak. Where a row states a size, it is once, few, many or the class of an expanded clone; other rows omit it.

V gene	CDR3 length	J gene	D gene	clone size	CDR3 DNA	CDR3 protein
TRBV30	12	TRBJ1-2	-	-	TGTGCCTGGAGGGGGGGGGACTATGGCTACACCTTC	CAWRGGDYGYTF
TRBV29-1	12	TRBJ1-1	-	few	TGCAGCGCTTCGGTCTTGAACACTGAAGCTTTCTTT	CSASVLNTEAFF
TRBV18	16	TRBJ1-1	-	-	TGTGCCAGCTCAGCCGAGAGTCGGGGGATTGACACTGAAGCTTTCTTT	CASSAESRGIDTEAFF
TRBV6-5	15	TRBJ1-6	-	-	TGTGCCAGCAGTTACGCGGGGACCTATAATTCACCCCTCCACTTT	CASSYAGTYNSPLHF
TRBV9	16	TRBJ2-1	TRBD2	-	TGTGCCAGCAGCCCTCTCCTAGCGGGGGCAGACAATGAGCAGTTCTTC	CASSPLLAGADNEQFF
TRBV5-1	12	TRBJ2-7	-	-	TGCGCCAGCAGCTTGGGTACCTACGAGCAGTACTTC	CASSLGTYEQYF
TRBV27	15	TRBJ1-5	-	few	TGTGCCAGCAGTTTGGAGGGATTGGGCAATCAGCCCCAGCATTTT	CASSLEGLGNQPQHF
TRBV29-1	12	TRBJ2-3	-	-	TGCAGCGTATCAGGGGCCACAGATACGCAGTATTTT	CSVSGATDTQYF
TRBV2	14	TRBJ1-2	TRBD1	-	TGTGCCAGCATCCTAGACAGGGGGCCCTATGGCTACACCTTC	CASILDRGPYGYTF
TRBV19	14	TRBJ1-1	TRBD1	-	TGTGCCAGTAGTCTGGGACAGGAAATATTTGAAGCTTTCTTT	CASSLGQEIFEAFF
TRBV18	16	TRBJ1-1	-	-	TGTGCCAGCTCACCAGGCAGCGGCCTGGTGAACACTGAAGCTTTCTTT	CASSPGSGLVNTEAFF
TRBV30	18	TRBJ2-7	TRBD2	-	TGTGCCTGGGGGGACCCGGGACTAGCGGGGGAGTCCTCCTACGAGCAGTACTTC	CAWGDPGLAGESSYEQYF
TRBV4-2	20	TRBJ2-5	TRBD2	-	TGTGCCAGCAGCCCCTTACCGCACGGACTAGCGGGGCCAAGTCAAGAGACCCAGTACTTC	CASSPLPHGLAGPSQETQYF
TRBV5-1	15	TRBJ2-5	-	-	TGCGCCAGCAGCTTGGGGGCGGGACCCCAAGAGACCCAGTACTTC	CASSLGAGPQETQYF
TRBV6-5	12	TRBJ1-2	-	-	TGTGCCAGCAGTAACCCAGGTTCCGGCTACACCTTC	CASSNPGSGYTF
TRBV9	17	TRBJ2-1	TRBD1	-	TGTGCCAGCAGCGTAGGTGGCTCAAGGGGGCTTATAGATGAGCAGTTCTTC	CASSVGGSRGLIDEQFF
TRBV6-5	14	TRBJ1-2	TRBD1	-	TGTGCCAGCAGCAAGTCCGGGACAGGAGGTGGCTACACCTTC	CASSKSGTGGGYTF
TRBV28	14	TRBJ2-1	TRBD1	-	TGTGCCAGCAGTACAGGGGGACCCTACAATGAGCAGTTCTTC	CASSTGGPYNEQFF
TRBV5-1	13	TRBJ2-7	TRBD2	-	TGCGCCAGCGGAACTAGCGGGGGTTACGAGCAGTACTTC	CASGTSGGYEQYF
TRBV4-3	14	TRBJ1-6	-	-	TGCGCCAGCAGCCAAGCTATGGATAATTCACCCCTCCACTTT	CASSQAMDNSPLHF
TRBV5-1	12	TRBJ1-1	-	many	TGCGCCAGCAGCTTGGGACAGGCTGAAGCTTTCTTT	CASSLGQAEAFF
TRBV7-9	15	TRBJ2-3	TRBD2	-	TGTTCCAGCAGCTTAAAAGCGGGGGACCGCGATACGCAGTATTTT	CSSSLKAGDRDTQYF
TRBV5-4	12	TRBJ2-3	-	-	TGTGCCAGCAGCTCGAGCACAGATACGCAGTATTTT	CASSSSTDTQYF
TRBV4-1	15	TRBJ2-7	TRBD1	once	TGCGCCAGCAGCCGGGGACAGGGTTCCCCGTACGAGCAGTACTTC	CASSRGQGSPYEQYF
TRBV21-1	14	TRBJ1-4	-	few	TGTGCCAGCAGCCCCCAAGACTGCAATGAAAAACTGTTTTTT	CASSPQDCNEKLFF